The source of this TCR beta chain is a study of blood T cell repertoires in COVID-19. Study overall: PBMCs, B-cell-depleted T cells, or T cells provided the cDNA or gDNA that made up the material.

Only one count was recorded for this clone. There are 14 residues in the CDR3. Germline V gene sequence: CDR1 SEHNR, CDR2 FQNEAQ (reference sequence). Deletions cut 1 base from V and 5 bases from J, with 11 bases between. In the source study's methods: Estimated nucleated cell counts came from reference gene primer amplification. Profiling relied on immunoSEQ multiplex PCR, and the TCRdb table lists in-frame clones only, not all of them. That table furnishes V, J and clone size, whereas the DNA furnished D and trimming. The sample lists around 83,000 clones, over 75% occurring once. The rearrangement joins TRBV7-9 to TRBJ2-5; D unresolved. The sequenced sample was peripheral blood. The receptor was isolated from a woman in her 70s with acute or convalescent COVID-19. The CDR3 coding sequence is TGTGCCAGCAGCTTAGGGGTAGCAGCGGAGACCCAGTACTTC. It encodes CASSLGVAAETQYF.